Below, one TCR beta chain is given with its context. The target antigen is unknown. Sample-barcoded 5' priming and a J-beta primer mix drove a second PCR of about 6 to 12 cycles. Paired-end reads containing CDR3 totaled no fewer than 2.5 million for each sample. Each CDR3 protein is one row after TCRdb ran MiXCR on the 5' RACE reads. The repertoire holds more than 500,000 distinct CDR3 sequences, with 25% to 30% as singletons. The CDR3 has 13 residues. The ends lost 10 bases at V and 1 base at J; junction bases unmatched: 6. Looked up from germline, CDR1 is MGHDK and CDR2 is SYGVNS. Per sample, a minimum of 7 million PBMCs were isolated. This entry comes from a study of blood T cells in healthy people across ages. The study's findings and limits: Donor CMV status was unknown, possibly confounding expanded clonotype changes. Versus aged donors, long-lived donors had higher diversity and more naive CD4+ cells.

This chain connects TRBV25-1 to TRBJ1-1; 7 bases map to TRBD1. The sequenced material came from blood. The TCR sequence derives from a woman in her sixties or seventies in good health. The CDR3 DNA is TGTGCCACCTACCAGGGGGAGAACACTGAAGCTTTCTTT. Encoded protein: CATYQGENTEAFF.